Listed below are T cell receptor beta chains from one sample, sequenced in a study of blood T cell repertoires in COVID-19. Repertoires were generated with immunoSEQ multiplex PCR, while TCRdb's copy carries only in-frame clones and drops some. In the table there are about 240,000 clones, around nine tenths of which are singletons. The sequenced sample consisted of peripheral blood. The receptor source for this set is a woman between 65 and 79 years old with active or convalescent COVID-19. Both conserved end residues are part of each CDR3. The D gene is left open where the match is weak. Part of the rows lack a size; the others show once, few, many or a class for expanded clones.

V gene: TRBV3-1/TRBV3-2
clone size: NA
D gene: NA
J gene: TRBJ2-7
CDR3 protein: CASSLGRGWEQYF
CDR3 DNA: TGTGCCAGCAGTCTCGGGAGAGGGTGGGAGCAGTACTTC

V gene: TRBV11-2
clone size: NA
D gene: NA
J gene: TRBJ1-1
CDR3 protein: CASSPPLRGWNTEAFF
CDR3 DNA: TGTGCCAGCAGTCCGCCTCTCAGGGGCTGGAACACTGAAGCTTTCTTT

V gene: TRBV5-1
clone size: NA
D gene: TRBD1
J gene: TRBJ1-2
CDR3 protein: CASSPDRVDYGYTF
CDR3 DNA: TGCGCCAGCAGCCCAGACAGGGTTGACTATGGCTACACCTTC

V gene: TRBV7-2
clone size: once
D gene: TRBD1
J gene: TRBJ2-5
CDR3 protein: CASSPWDRRGQETQYF
CDR3 DNA: TGTGCCAGCAGTCCATGGGACAGGAGGGGTCAAGAGACCCAGTACTTC

V gene: TRBV4-3
clone size: NA
D gene: NA
J gene: TRBJ1-5
CDR3 protein: CASSQGPLNNQPQHF
CDR3 DNA: TGCGCCAGCAGCCAAGGGCCCCTTAATAATCAGCCCCAGCATTTT

V gene: TRBV10-3
clone size: NA
D gene: NA
J gene: TRBJ1-1
CDR3 protein: CAISAMGEGAAFF
CDR3 DNA: TGTGCCATCAGTGCCATGGGAGAGGGTGCTGCTTTCTTT

V gene: TRBV19
clone size: once
D gene: NA
J gene: TRBJ1-1
CDR3 protein: CASSMSRNTEAFF
CDR3 DNA: TGTGCCAGTAGTATGTCGAGGAACACTGAAGCTTTCTTT

V gene: TRBV29-1
clone size: NA
D gene: NA
J gene: TRBJ1-5
CDR3 protein: CSVVVQGSNQPQHF
CDR3 DNA: TGCAGCGTTGTAGTACAGGGTAGCAATCAGCCCCAGCATTTT

V gene: TRBV7-9
clone size: NA
D gene: NA
J gene: TRBJ2-5
CDR3 protein: CASSLQGWETQYF
CDR3 DNA: TGTGCCAGCAGCTTACAGGGTTGGGAGACCCAGTACTTC

V gene: TRBV7-9
clone size: NA
D gene: NA
J gene: TRBJ2-1
CDR3 protein: CASSSGLPYNEQFF
CDR3 DNA: TGTGCCAGCAGCTCGGGACTTCCCTACAATGAGCAGTTCTTC

V gene: TRBV9
clone size: NA
D gene: NA
J gene: TRBJ1-1
CDR3 protein: CASSVAGGEGNTEAFF
CDR3 DNA: TGTGCCAGCAGCGTAGCTGGTGGGGAGGGAAACACTGAAGCTTTCTTT

V gene: TRBV7-8
clone size: NA
D gene: NA
J gene: TRBJ2-3
CDR3 protein: CASSRSQVDTQYF
CDR3 DNA: TGTGCCAGCAGCCGAAGCCAAGTGGATACGCAGTATTTT

V gene: TRBV9
clone size: NA
D gene: TRBD2
J gene: TRBJ2-1
CDR3 protein: CASSVTSGAYNEQFF
CDR3 DNA: TGTGCCAGCAGCGTGACTAGCGGGGCTTACAATGAGCAGTTCTTC

V gene: TRBV2
clone size: once
D gene: NA
J gene: TRBJ2-7
CDR3 protein: CASRRDAYEQYF
CDR3 DNA: TGTGCCAGCAGGCGGGACGCCTACGAGCAGTACTTC

V gene: TRBV5-1
clone size: once
D gene: TRBD1
J gene: TRBJ1-6
CDR3 protein: CASSSGTVNSPLHF
CDR3 DNA: TGCGCCAGCAGCTCCGGGACAGTAAATTCACCCCTCCACTTT

V gene: TRBV24-1
clone size: NA
D gene: TRBD1
J gene: TRBJ1-1
CDR3 protein: CATSEPGQTEAFF
CDR3 DNA: TGTGCCACCAGTGAACCGGGACAGACTGAAGCTTTCTTT

V gene: TRBV11-1
clone size: NA
D gene: TRBD1
J gene: TRBJ1-2
CDR3 protein: CASSVGTGGFGYTF
CDR3 DNA: TGTGCCAGCAGCGTTGGGACAGGGGGCTTTGGCTACACCTTC

V gene: TRBV4-2
clone size: NA
D gene: NA
J gene: TRBJ1-1
CDR3 protein: CASSPQGRGADEAFF
CDR3 DNA: TGTGCCAGCAGCCCCCAGGGGCGGGGGGCTGATGAAGCTTTCTTT

V gene: TRBV7-9
clone size: once
D gene: NA
J gene: TRBJ1-6
CDR3 protein: CASSPGGSPLHF
CDR3 DNA: TGTGCCAGCAGCCCCGGAGGTTCACCCCTCCACTTT

V gene: TRBV5-6
clone size: NA
D gene: NA
J gene: TRBJ1-3
CDR3 protein: CASSSREGNTIYF
CDR3 DNA: TGTGCCAGCAGTTCCCGAGAGGGAAACACCATATATTTT

V gene: TRBV6-6
clone size: NA
D gene: TRBD1
J gene: TRBJ1-6
CDR3 protein: CASSFDRAGNSPLHF
CDR3 DNA: TGTGCCAGCAGTTTCGACAGGGCCGGGAATTCACCCCTCCACTTT

V gene: TRBV6-5
clone size: NA
D gene: TRBD1
J gene: TRBJ1-5
CDR3 protein: CASDGTGLNQPQHF
CDR3 DNA: TGTGCCAGCGACGGGACAGGGCTCAATCAGCCCCAGCATTTT

V gene: TRBV10-3
clone size: NA
D gene: TRBD1
J gene: TRBJ1-1
CDR3 protein: CAISGRTGAADTEAFF
CDR3 DNA: TGTGCCATCAGTGGGAGAACAGGGGCCGCTGACACTGAAGCTTTCTTT

V gene: TRBV5-1
clone size: once
D gene: TRBD1
J gene: TRBJ1-5
CDR3 protein: CASSPGQGTGVGNQPQHF
CDR3 DNA: TGCGCCAGCAGCCCGGGACAGGGGACGGGTGTGGGCAATCAGCCCCAGCATTTT

V gene: TRBV28
clone size: NA
D gene: NA
J gene: TRBJ2-7
CDR3 protein: CASSGAWEQYF
CDR3 DNA: TGTGCCAGCTCAGGGGCCTGGGAGCAGTACTTC